Shown below are 26 T cell receptor beta chains from a single sample sequenced in a study of T cell responses to AZD1222 COVID-19 vaccine. Sequencing was performed with immunoSEQ multiplex PCR; in TCRdb, only in-frame clones are kept and a portion is missing. The sample carries around 78,000 clones, 80% to 85% recorded once. The sample consisted of peripheral blood, taken on day 0 of AZD1222 vaccination. These receptors all come from an adult in good health.

A single count supports this clone. The chain employs TRBV5-6 and TRBJ2-1; 10 bases are shared with TRBD2. CDR3 length equals 17 residues. Germline CDR1 reads SGHDT; CDR2 reads YYEEEE. The J segment lost 6 bases and the V segment lost 2 bases, leaving 11 bases of the junction unmatched. CDR3 sequence reads: CASSFRLASGSGNEQFF. CDR3 nucleotides: TGTGCCAGCAGCTTCAGGCTTGCTAGCGGGAGTGGCAATGAGCAGTTCTTC. Full variable domain (rest looked up from reference TRBV5-6 and TRBJ2-1): DAGVTQSPTHLIKTRGQQVTLRCSPKSGHDTVSWYQQALGQGPQFIFQYYEEEERQRGNFPDRFSGHQFPNYSSELNVNALLLGDSALYLCASSFRLASGSGNEQFFGPGTRLTVL.

For the CDR3, the DNA is TGTGCCAGCAGTGAATCTGGAGGCAATTCACCCCTCCACTTT. As protein: CASSESGGNSPLHF. This chain links TRBV2 with TRBJ1-6; D gene uncertain. Germline CDR1 SNHLY, CDR2 FYNNEI. CDR3 length: 14 amino acids. V shed 2 bases and J shed 7 bases, with 9 bases lying between them. The whole variable domain, remainder taken from reference TRBV2 and TRBJ1-6, is EPEVTQTPSHQVTQMGQEVILRCVPISNHLYFYWYRQILGQKVEFLVSFYNNEISEKSEIFDDQFSVERPDGSNFTLKIRSTKLEDSAMYFCASSESGGNSPLHFGNGTRLTVT.

The chain employs TRBV28 and TRBJ2-7; perhaps TRBD1 as D (6 bases). The germline V gene has CDR1 MDHEN and CDR2 SYDVKM. V was clipped by 6 bases and J by 5 bases, with 14 bases between them. There are 13 residues in the CDR3. CDR3 nucleotides: TGTGCCAGCAGGGGGCAGGGGTTCGACGAGCAGTACTTC. It is translated as CASRGQGFDEQYF.

CDR3 coding DNA: TGTGCCAGCAGTGGAGGACCAAAGGAGACCCAGTACTTC. Translated: CASSGGPKETQYF. This chain joins TRBV7-3 and TRBJ2-5, with D perhaps TRBD2 (5 bases). V was pared by 6 bases and J by 5 bases, with 13 bases between. Germline CDR1 SGHTA, CDR2 FQGTGA. The CDR3 is made up of 13 amino acids.

The V and J genes are TRBV27 and TRBJ2-1; D may be TRBD2 (6 bases). V was shortened by 5 bases and J by 7 bases, with 24 bases between the two germline ends. Per germline, CDR1 MNHEY and CDR2 SMNVEV (reference sequence). CDR3 length: 17 residues. For the CDR3, the DNA is TGTGCCAGCAGTATACGACTTGTTAAACAGGCGGGGAATGAGCAGTTCTTC. Translating it yields CASSIRLVKQAGNEQFF.

V usage is TRBV6-5 and J usage is TRBJ1-2, with D possibly being TRBD1 (5 bases). Germline CDR1 MNHEY, CDR2 SVGAGI. Trimming took 6 bases from V and 4 from J, leaving 12 bases between them. This CDR3 has 13 residues. CDR3 amino acids: CASSYEGSYGYTF. CDR3 DNA: TGTGCCAGCAGCTACGAGGGGTCCTATGGCTACACCTTC.

V and J are TRBV25-1 and TRBJ1-4; 10 bases agree with TRBD1. Trimming took 5 bases from V and 8 from J; bases not matched to a gene: 8. The CDR3 has 15 amino acids. From germline, CDR1 is MGHDK and CDR2 SYGVNS. The CDR3: CASSSRQGADEKLFF. Written as DNA, the CDR3 is TGTGCCAGCAGTTCGAGACAGGGGGCGGACGAAAAACTGTTTTTT.

The chain couples TRBV11-2 to TRBJ1-1; unclear D gene. The V end was cut by 1 base, the J end by 3 bases, with 6 bases between. The germline V gene has CDR1 SGHAT and CDR2 FQNNGV. The length of the CDR3 is 13 residues. This CDR3 reads CASSLAKDTEAFF. The CDR3 DNA is TGTGCCAGCAGCTTAGCGAAGGACACTGAAGCTTTCTTT.

The chain links TRBV9 to TRBJ1-2; a possible D gene is TRBD1 (6 bases). V was pared by 6 bases and J by 4 bases, with 19 bases between. The CDR3 has 15 amino acids. CDR1 and CDR2 from the germline V gene are SGDLS and YYNGEE. As DNA, the CDR3 is TGTGCCAGCACCGGAGGGGGGGGTTCCTTCTATGGCTACACCTTC. This codes for CASTGGGGSFYGYTF.

CDR3 in amino acids: CASGLAGSGANVLTF. The DNA of the CDR3 is TGTGCCAGCGGACTAGCGGGCTCTGGGGCCAACGTCCTGACTTTC. This chain connects TRBV3-1 (or the pseudogene TRBV3-2) to TRBJ2-6; 11 positions match TRBD2. This CDR3 is 15 amino acids long. The J segment lost 0 bases and the V segment lost 8 bases, leaving 0 bases of the junction unmatched. The V gene's germline CDR1 is LGHDT and CDR2 YNNKEL (reference sequence).

V and J are TRBV4-3 and TRBJ1-3; D is undetermined. The V gene's germline CDR1 is LGHNA and CDR2 YSLEER. The CDR3 spans 15 residues. V was pared by 0 bases and J by 5 bases, with 11 bases between. The CDR3 spells CASSQEIGWRNTIYF. Written as DNA, the CDR3 is TGCGCCAGCAGCCAAGAAATAGGATGGAGAAACACCATATATTTT.

The J gene is TRBJ1-4, the V gene TRBV29-1, with TRBD1 matching 7 bases. The CDR3 runs 13 residues. Germline CDR1 SQVTM, CDR2 ANQGSEA. V was pared by 5 bases and J by 1 base, with 1 base of the junction left unmatched. The CDR3 loop reads CSVRTGTNEKLFF. The DNA of the CDR3 is TGCAGCGTTCGGACAGGAACTAATGAAAAACTGTTTTTT. The full variable domain, its missing parts supplied by reference TRBV29-1 and TRBJ1-4, is SAVISQKPSRDICQRGTSLTIQCQVDSQVTMMFWYRQQPGQSLTLIATANQGSEATYESGFVIDKFPISRPNLTFSTLTVSNMSPEDSSIYLCSVRTGTNEKLFFGSGTQLSVL.

The DNA of the CDR3 is TGTGCCATCAGTGAATCCCAGGGGGCGGATTCACCCCTCCACTTT. Translation: CAISESQGADSPLHF. This chain joins TRBV10-3 and TRBJ1-6; 8 nucleotides align to TRBD1. CDR3 length: 15 amino acids. Germline CDR1 is ENHRY and CDR2 is SYGVKD. Trimming at V came to 3 bases and at J to 8 bases, leaving 6 bases not matched to a gene.

The chain has TRBV3-1 (or the pseudogene TRBV3-2) and TRBJ1-1; D not resolved. Germline V CDR1 and CDR2: LGHDT, YNNKEL (reference sequence). The germline V and J ends were trimmed by 1 base and 6 bases, with 9 bases remaining between them. The CDR3 consists of 13 residues. The CDR3: CASSQAGVPEAFF. The DNA of the CDR3 is TGTGCCAGCAGCCAAGCTGGGGTACCTGAAGCTTTCTTT.

The V gene is TRBV10-3, the J gene TRBJ1-1, with a weak D call TRBD1 (6 bases). From germline, CDR1 is ENHRY and CDR2 SYGVKD. This CDR3 has 15 residues. V dropped 0 bases and J dropped 3 bases, with 11 bases sitting between them. The CDR3, as DNA: TGTGCCATCAGTGAGTCGGTAGGGGGGGACACTGAAGCTTTCTTT. This codes for CAISESVGGDTEAFF.

The chain combines TRBV28 with TRBJ2-1; unclear D gene. V was cut by 3 bases and J by 3 bases, with 6 bases left in between. The germline V gene encodes CDR1 MDHEN and CDR2 SYDVKM. The length of the CDR3 is 13 residues. Here the CDR3 reads CASSFLIYNEQFF. CDR3 nucleotides: TGTGCCAGCAGTTTTCTTATCTACAATGAGCAGTTCTTC.

The chain uses TRBV10-3 and TRBJ2-1; 10 bases match TRBD1. V lost 10 bases, J lost 0 bases, and 3 bases stayed unmatched. Germline loops: CDR1 ENHRY, CDR2 SYGVKD. There are 14 residues in the CDR3. The CDR3 DNA follows: TGTGCCACCTGGACAGGGGGCTCCTACAATGAGCAGTTCTTC. It encodes CATWTGGSYNEQFF.

The rearrangement uses TRBV19 and TRBJ2-7; perhaps TRBD1 as D (6 bases). The germline V gene encodes CDR1 LNHDA and CDR2 SQIVND (reference sequence). The CDR3 spans 15 residues. Trimming cost V 4 bases and J 0 bases, with 13 bases left between them. For the CDR3, the DNA is TGTGCCAGTAGTAGCACAGGGTTAAACTCCTACGAGCAGTACTTC. It is translated as CASSSTGLNSYEQYF. Filled out from reference TRBV19 and TRBJ2-7, the complete variable domain reads DGGITQSPKYLFRKEGQNVTLSCEQNLNHDAMYWYRQDPGQGLRLIYYSQIVNDFQKGDIAEGYSVSREKKESFPLTVTSAQKNPTAFYLCASSSTGLNSYEQYFGPGTRLTVT.

This clone has just one count. This rearrangement joins TRBV2 to TRBJ1-2; 7 bases agree with TRBD1. Germline CDR1 reads SNHLY; CDR2 reads FYNNEI. V shed 6 bases and J 6 bases; nucleotides not matched to a gene: 13. The CDR3 totals 15 residues. This chain's CDR3 is CASRERTGTSHGYTF. The DNA for the CDR3 is TGTGCCAGCAGGGAAAGGACAGGAACCTCTCATGGCTACACCTTC.

The chain couples TRBV15 to TRBJ1-5, with TRBD1 matching over 8 bases. V shed 5 bases, J shed 1 base, and the junction held 4 bases outside the gene matches. Germline values: CDR1 LNHNV, CDR2 YYDKDF (reference sequence). The CDR3 contains 15 residues. Here the CDR3 DNA reads TGTGCCACCAGCGGACAGGGAAAGAGCAATCAGCCCCAGCATTTT. This sequence encodes CATSGQGKSNQPQHF.

The chain joins TRBV6-2 or TRBV6-3 to TRBJ1-6, with 8 bases that match TRBD1. The V gene end was trimmed by 6 bases and the J gene end by 9 bases; junction bases not matched to a gene: 10. Germline CDR1 and CDR2: MNHEY and SVGEGT. This CDR3 is built from 15 residues. The CDR3 region has the DNA TGTGCCAGCAGCGGACAGGGCCAGAACACTTCACCCCTCCACTTT. Encoded protein: CASSGQGQNTSPLHF.

This chain uses TRBV9 with TRBJ2-7, with D perhaps TRBD1 (5 bases). The CDR3 has 15 amino acids. CDR1 SGDLS and CDR2 YYNGEE come from the germline V gene. Trimming took off 0 bases at V and 2 bases at J, with 12 bases between the two ends. The CDR3 bases are TGTGCCAGCAGCGTAGAGGCAGGGATAACCTACGAGCAGTACTTC. It is translated as CASSVEAGITYEQYF. Full variable domain (remainder filled in from reference TRBV9 and TRBJ2-7): DSGVTQTPKHLITATGQRVTLRCSPRSGDLSVYWYQQSLDQGLQFLIQYYNGEERAKGNILERFSAQQFPDLHSELNLSSLELGDSALYFCASSVEAGITYEQYFGPGTRLTVT.

The J gene is TRBJ2-6, the V gene TRBV19; either TRBD1 or TRBD2 may fit D (5 bases each). Germline V lookup: CDR1 LNHDA, CDR2 SQIVND (reference sequence). V lost 3 bases and J 3 bases, leaving 18 bases between the germline ends. The CDR3 extends over 18 amino acids. The CDR3 here is CASSIPGTAAGGANVLTF. For the CDR3, the DNA is TGTGCCAGTAGTATTCCCGGGACGGCGGCGGGTGGGGCCAACGTCCTGACTTTC. The variable domain in full, completed from reference TRBV19 and TRBJ2-6, reads DGGITQSPKYLFRKEGQNVTLSCEQNLNHDAMYWYRQDPGQGLRLIYYSQIVNDFQKGDIAEGYSVSREKKESFPLTVTSAQKNPTAFYLCASSIPGTAAGGANVLTFGAGSRLTVL.

V usage is TRBV3-1 (or the pseudogene TRBV3-2) and J usage is TRBJ1-2; D is ambiguous. Trimming took 4 bases from V and 4 from J, leaving 16 bases between them. The CDR3 extends over 15 amino acids. The germline V gene encodes CDR1 LGHDT and CDR2 YNNKEL (reference sequence). The chain's CDR3 is CASSPSVSTVYGYTF. CDR3 nucleotide sequence: TGTGCCAGCAGCCCCTCCGTTAGCACCGTCTATGGCTACACCTTC.

This clone was observed a few times. The chain has TRBV11-2 and TRBJ2-3, with 11 nucleotides matching TRBD2. The germline gives CDR1 SGHAT, CDR2 FQNNGV. The V and J ends lost 5 bases and 2 bases, in that order; junction bases with no gene match: 6. The CDR3 covers 16 residues. This CDR3 is CASSRVAGGNTDTQYF. The CDR3 DNA sequence: TGTGCCAGCAGCCGAGTAGCGGGGGGGAACACAGATACGCAGTATTTT.

J is TRBJ2-1 and V is TRBV12-5, with D unclear. The V end lost 5 bases, the J end lost 2 bases, and 16 bases lay between the germline ends. Germline values: CDR1 LGHNT, CDR2 FRNRAP. This CDR3 has 16 residues. This CDR3 is CASGRASTIAYNEQFF. CDR3 nucleotide sequence: TGTGCTAGTGGTAGGGCCTCAACCATCGCCTACAATGAGCAGTTCTTC.